The rows below give T cell receptor beta chains drawn from one sample of a study of cytomegalovirus exposure and HLA in healthy donors. Clones were read by immunoSEQ multiplex PCR, and TCRdb kept only the in-frame ones, dropping some. The sample records 150,000 or so clones, roughly 74% being singletons. Sequences were obtained from PBMCs. These receptors came from a man in his late teens or twenties in good health and CMV-seronegative. The CDR3 runs from the conserved cysteine through the conserved F or W. The order of the fields is D gene, V gene, J gene, clone size, CDR3 DNA, CDR3 protein. The D gene is left open where the match is weak. The size of a clone is reported for some rows only, either as once, few or many, or as a class for expanded clones.

-,TRBV7-9,TRBJ2-1,-,TGTGCCAGCAGCCCCGACGGTGTACTAGGCCCCTACAATGAGCAGTTCTTC,CASSPDGVLGPYNEQFF
-,TRBV7-3,TRBJ1-5,-,TGTGCCAGCAGCTTGAACAAGAATCAGCCCCAGCATTTT,CASSLNKNQPQHF
-,TRBV10-3,TRBJ2-2,few,TGTGCCATCCCGTCTTCCCAGGCTGGGGCCACCGGGGAGCTGTTTTTT,CAIPSSQAGATGELFF
TRBD1,TRBV19,TRBJ2-3,-,TGTGCCAGTAGGAGGACAGGCCCTAGCACAGATACGCAGTATTTT,CASRRTGPSTDTQYF
-,TRBV11-2,TRBJ2-7,-,TGTGCCAGCAGCTCGGTACAGGGCCCCTACGAGCAGTACTTC,CASSSVQGPYEQYF
-,TRBV5-1,TRBJ2-2,-,TGCGCCAGCAGCACAGCAGGGGCGATGAACACCGGGGAGCTGTTTTTT,CASSTAGAMNTGELFF
-,TRBV7-9,TRBJ1-6,few,TGTGCCAGCAGCTTAGGTGGTCTAGATTCACCCCTCCACTTT,CASSLGGLDSPLHF
-,TRBV5-1,TRBJ1-5,-,TGCGCCAGCAGCTTGGGGGGGGGTGCAGGCAATCAGCCCCAGCATTTT,CASSLGGGAGNQPQHF
-,TRBV29-1,TRBJ1-1,-,TGCAGCGTTGAATCACAGGGGAACACTGAAGCTTTCTTT,CSVESQGNTEAFF
-,TRBV21-1,TRBJ1-1,few,TGTGCCATCCTACACGGCGGGTCCACTGAAGCTTTCTTT,CAILHGGSTEAFF
TRBD1,TRBV6-1,TRBJ2-3,-,TGTGCCAGCTCCACAGGGGGGAGTGTTACGCAGTATTTT,CASSTGGSVTQYF
TRBD1,TRBV29-1,TRBJ1-1,few,TGCAGCGTTGCCGGACAGGGGGGGATCACTGAAGCTTTCTTT,CSVAGQGGITEAFF
-,TRBV6-1,TRBJ1-1,-,TGTGCCAGCAAAGGGGGTGGGTTCGGCACTGAAGCTTTCTTT,CASKGGGFGTEAFF
TRBD1,TRBV28,TRBJ1-2,-,TGTGCCAGCAGTTCTGAGGGTTCGGACAGGGTCTATGGCTACACCTTC,CASSSEGSDRVYGYTF
TRBD2,TRBV7-6,TRBJ2-7,-,TGTGCCAGCAGCTTACCCGGGGAGGGCTACGAGCAGTACTTC,CASSLPGEGYEQYF
TRBD1,TRBV11-2,TRBJ2-7,-,TGTGCCAGCAGCTTAGGGCTAGGACAGGGGGTTTACGAGCAGTACTTC,CASSLGLGQGVYEQYF
-,TRBV10-3,TRBJ1-4,-,TGTGCCATCAGCAGGGTAACTAATGAAAAACTGTTTTTT,CAISRVTNEKLFF
-,TRBV9,TRBJ1-2,-,TGTGCCAGCAGCGTGGCAGGGAAGGGGGACTATGGCTACACCTTC,CASSVAGKGDYGYTF
-,TRBV11-3,TRBJ1-1,once,TGTGCCAGCAGGCAGGGGTGGGACACTGAAGCTTTCTTT,CASRQGWDTEAFF
TRBD1,TRBV5-1,TRBJ1-1,-,TGCGCCAGCAGACTTGGACAGGGTTGGCTTGCTTTCTTT,CASRLGQGWLAFF
-,TRBV27,TRBJ1-6,-,TGTGCCAGCACCCTCCTTCCGGGGAATAATTCACCCCTCCACTTT,CASTLLPGNNSPLHF
TRBD2,TRBV5-1,TRBJ2-5,-,TGCGCCAGCAGCCCGGGAGGGTGGGAGCAAGAGACCCAGTACTTC,CASSPGGWEQETQYF